This T cell receptor (beta chain) comes out of a study of blood T cell repertoires in COVID-19 (dated by TCRdb to the early 2020s). At the level of the whole study: Collaborator samples came from the United States, Italy and Spain and covered acute and convalescent phases of COVID-19. The material from the prospective study consisted of cDNA or gDNA derived from T cells, B-cell-depleted T cells, or PBMCs. The dataset comprised deeply sampled blood TCRbeta repertoires from subjects exposed to, actively infected with, or recovered from COVID-19. A freely available public database, intended as a resource for researchers studying the immune response to SARS-CoV-2, is where the repertoires were released. The samples were drawn from two sources: the first 160 participants of the ongoing ImmuneRACE study, and fewer than 1,500 subjects contributed by 6 global collaborators. Sample metadata almost always included a de-identified subject ID, COVID-19 status, age in years and sex. HLA class I and class II types, where available, came from metadata supplied by the sample provider rather than from assay-based typing. Study-wide conclusions, independent of this receptor: The amount of clinical and demographic metadata varied by source and participant and was provided uncurated.

On this clone: What antigen it recognizes has not been identified. Per-nucleotide qualities are absent, and no much larger clonotype sits a single base away.

The CDR1 and CDR2 encoded by the germline V gene (reference sequence) are LNHDA and SQIVND. V is cut back by 5 bases and J by 5 bases, with 12 bases in the junction unmatched. From cysteine to phenylalanine, the CDR3 is 16 amino acids long. The read is trimmed to its CDR3 DNA, 48 bases read in frame from base 1. Each collaborating institution followed its own protocols to collect whole blood in K2EDTA tubes. For TCRbeta analysis, collaborators shipped samples as frozen whole blood, isolated PBMCs, or DNA extracted from either of those sample types. The immunoSEQ Assay, a bias-controlled multiplex PCR, was used to amplify TCRbeta CDR3 regions from genomic DNA. The study's processing was this. The number of nucleated cells in each sample was estimated from the amplification of reference gene primers within the assay. To quantify the absolute abundance of each unique TCRbeta CDR3 rearrangement, sequence reads were collapsed and filtered. For each sample, productive Simpson clonality was calculated as the square root of Simpson's diversity index across productive rearrangements. TCRdb took this table from immuneACCESS and kept in-frame rearrangements with V and J called. Such tables lack part of the clones; where checked against another copy, unresolved V genes explain under half of the gap, and the rest is unexplained. D and trimming were read from the DNA, whereas the V and J calls and clone size are those reported in that table. Recorded for this sample are about 190,000 clones; roughly 89% of them occurred a single time. The ten top clones hold roughly 6.7% of the sample.

The sequence is built from TRBV19 and TRBJ2-1, and 7 junctional nucleotides match TRBD2. Source material: peripheral blood. The receptor was isolated from a man between 35 and 55 years old with acute or convalescent COVID-19. Here is the DNA: TGTGCCAGTAGTCCCCGGACTGGGGGGGAGAACAATGAGCAGTTCTTC. Its amino acids are CASSPRTGGENNEQFF.